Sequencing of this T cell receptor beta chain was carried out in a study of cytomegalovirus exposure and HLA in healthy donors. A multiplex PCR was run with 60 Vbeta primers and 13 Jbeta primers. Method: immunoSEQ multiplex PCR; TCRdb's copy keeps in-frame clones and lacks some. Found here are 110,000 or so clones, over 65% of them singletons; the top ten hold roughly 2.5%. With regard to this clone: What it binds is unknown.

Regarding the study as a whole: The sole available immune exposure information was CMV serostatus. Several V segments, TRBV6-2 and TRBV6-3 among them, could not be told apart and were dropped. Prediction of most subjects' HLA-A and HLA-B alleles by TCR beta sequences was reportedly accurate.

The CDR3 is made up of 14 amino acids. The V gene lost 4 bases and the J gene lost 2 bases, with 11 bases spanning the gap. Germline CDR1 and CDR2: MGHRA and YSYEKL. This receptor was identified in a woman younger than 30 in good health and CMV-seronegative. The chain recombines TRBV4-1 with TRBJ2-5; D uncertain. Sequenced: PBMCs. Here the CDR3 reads CASSPRTDQETQYF. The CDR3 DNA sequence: TGCGCCAGCAGCCCGCGAACCGATCAAGAGACCCAGTACTTC.